This T cell receptor (beta chain) was captured in a study of T cell repertoires in cytomegalovirus infection. Background on the study: Newly reported HLA-C-restricted and thoroughly characterized HLA-B-restricted CMV epitopes were employed. Matching HLA type and CMV infection were both indicated by public TCR beta signatures.

Germline CDR1 is DFQATT and CDR2 is SNEGSKA (reference sequence). The CDR3 runs to 12 residues. As for this clonotype: Its specificity is not known.

TCRdb reprocessed the reads with MiXCR, giving one entry per CDR3 protein. Altogether fewer than 950,000 distinct CDR3 sequences are present, approximately 32% being singletons, with the ten largest covering under 15%. Study outcomes and limitations: Ex vivo responses were dominated by HLA-C-restricted CMV-specific TCR beta clonotypes.

This receptor was identified in a human donor in good health (CMV status not recorded). Some clones in this sample may be carry-over from other donors' samples. The material was cultured CD8+ T cells from PBMCs, obtained from culture after CMV antigen stimulation. V is TRBV20-1 and J is TRBJ2-1; TRBD2 is a possible D gene (7 bases). CDR3 coding DNA: TGCAGCGTTACCCGGGGGGCGCATGAGCAGTTCTTC. Protein: CSVTRGAHEQFF.